Reported below is one TCR beta chain. Its specificity is unknown. Germline V gives CDR1 MGHRA, CDR2 YSYEKL. The junction had 8 bases not matched to a gene; V was cut back by 0 bases and J by 4 bases. The CDR3 covers 17 residues. MiXCR, applied by TCRdb to the reads, yields one record per CDR3 protein. The table records some 350,000 distinct CDR3 sequences, approximately 30% of them present only once. The data stem from a study of T cell repertoires in cytomegalovirus infection. Study summary: Public TCR beta signature analysis indicated the presence of both CMV infection and matching HLA type. Study-wide findings and caveats: HLA-C-restricted CMV clonotypes gave the most frequent clonotype in two of eight donors.

This chain links TRBV4-1 with TRBJ2-1; the match to TRBD2 covers 8 bases. This TCR derives from a human donor in good health (CMV status not recorded). Some clones in this sample may be carry-over from other donors' samples. The sample was cultured PBMCs, taken from culture after CMV antigen stimulation. CDR3 coding DNA: TGCGCCAGCAGCCAAGATGTAACGGGAGGGGCATACAATGAGCAGTTCTTC. Translating gives CASSQDVTGGAYNEQFF.